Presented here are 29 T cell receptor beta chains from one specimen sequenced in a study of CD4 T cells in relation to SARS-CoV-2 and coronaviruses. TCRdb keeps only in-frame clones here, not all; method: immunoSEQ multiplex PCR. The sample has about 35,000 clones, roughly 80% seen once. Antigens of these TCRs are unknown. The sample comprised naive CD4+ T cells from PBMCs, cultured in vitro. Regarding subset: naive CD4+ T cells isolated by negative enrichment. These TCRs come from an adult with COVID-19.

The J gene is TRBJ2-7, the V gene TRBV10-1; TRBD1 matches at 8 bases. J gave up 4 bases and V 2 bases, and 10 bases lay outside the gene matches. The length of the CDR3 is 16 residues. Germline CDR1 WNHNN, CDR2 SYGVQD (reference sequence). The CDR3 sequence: CASSELGTGSLYEQYF. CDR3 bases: TGCGCCAGCAGTGAGCTAGGGACAGGATCCCTATACGAGCAGTACTTC.

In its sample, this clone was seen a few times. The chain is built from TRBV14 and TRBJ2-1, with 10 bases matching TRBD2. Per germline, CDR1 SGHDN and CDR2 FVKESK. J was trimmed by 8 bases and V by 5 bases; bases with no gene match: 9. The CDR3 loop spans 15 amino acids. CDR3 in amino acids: CASSEGSGRAYEQFF. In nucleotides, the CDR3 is TGTGCCAGCAGCGAGGGGAGCGGGAGGGCATATGAGCAGTTCTTC.

The DNA for the CDR3 is TGTGCCAGCAGGGAGGAAGGCGCAACTAATGAAAAACTGTTTTTT. Residues: CASREEGATNEKLFF. The J gene is TRBJ1-4, the V gene TRBV6-5; D remains ambiguous. Germline values: CDR1 MNHEY, CDR2 SVGAGI. V lost 6 bases to trimming and J lost 0 bases, with 11 bases between them. The CDR3 covers 15 residues.

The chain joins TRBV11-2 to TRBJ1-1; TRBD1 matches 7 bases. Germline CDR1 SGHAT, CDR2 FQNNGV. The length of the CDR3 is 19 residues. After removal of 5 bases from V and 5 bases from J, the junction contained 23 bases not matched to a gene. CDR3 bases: TGTGCCAGCAGCCAGGGGGGGGGCAGGGTAGGAATCTCGGGTACTGAAGCTTTCTTT. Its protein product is CASSQGGGRVGISGTEAFF.

CDR3 sequence (DNA): TGCAGTGGAGTGGGCGGAAACACCATATATTTT. Protein product: CSGVGGNTIYF. The chain is built from TRBV20-1 and TRBJ1-3; D unresolved. From germline, CDR1 is DFQATT and CDR2 SNEGSKA (reference sequence). CDR3 size: 11 residues. Deletions cut 7 bases from V and 4 bases from J, with 8 bases between.

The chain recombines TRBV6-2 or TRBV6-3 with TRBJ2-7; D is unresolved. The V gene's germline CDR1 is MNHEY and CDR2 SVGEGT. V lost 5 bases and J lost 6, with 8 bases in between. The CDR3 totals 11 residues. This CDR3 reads CASSQQGEQYF. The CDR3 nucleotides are TGTGCCAGCAGTCAGCAAGGCGAGCAGTACTTC.

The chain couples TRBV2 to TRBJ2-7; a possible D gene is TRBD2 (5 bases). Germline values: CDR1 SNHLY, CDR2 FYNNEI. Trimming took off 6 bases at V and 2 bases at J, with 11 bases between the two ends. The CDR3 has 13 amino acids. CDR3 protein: CASREDITYEQYF. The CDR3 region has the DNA TGTGCCAGCAGGGAGGATATTACCTACGAGCAGTACTTC.

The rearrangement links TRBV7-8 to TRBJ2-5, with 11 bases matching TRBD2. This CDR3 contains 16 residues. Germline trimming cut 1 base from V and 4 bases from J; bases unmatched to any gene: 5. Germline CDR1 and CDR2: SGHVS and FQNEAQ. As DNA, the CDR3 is TGTGCCAGCAGCTTAGGTAGCGGGAGGGCCGGAGAGACCCAGTACTTC. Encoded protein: CASSLGSGRAGETQYF.

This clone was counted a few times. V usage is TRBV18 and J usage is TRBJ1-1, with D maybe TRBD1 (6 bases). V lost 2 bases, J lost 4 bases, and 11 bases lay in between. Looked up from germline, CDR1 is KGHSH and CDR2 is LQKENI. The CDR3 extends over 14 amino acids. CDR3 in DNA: TGTGCCAGCTCACCAGACAGGAGCGGCACTGAAGCTTTCTTT. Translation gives CASSPDRSGTEAFF.

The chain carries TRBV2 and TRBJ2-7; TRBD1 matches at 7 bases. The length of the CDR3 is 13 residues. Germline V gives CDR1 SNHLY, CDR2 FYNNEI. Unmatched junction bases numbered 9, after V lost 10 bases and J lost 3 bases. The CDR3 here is CATTTGESYEQYF. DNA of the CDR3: TGTGCCACCACTACAGGGGAGAGCTACGAGCAGTACTTC. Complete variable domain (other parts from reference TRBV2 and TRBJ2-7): EPEVTQTPSHQVTQMGQEVILRCVPISNHLYFYWYRQILGQKVEFLVSFYNNEISEKSEIFDDQFSVERPDGSNFTLKIRSTKLEDSAMYFCATTTGESYEQYFGPGTRLTVT.

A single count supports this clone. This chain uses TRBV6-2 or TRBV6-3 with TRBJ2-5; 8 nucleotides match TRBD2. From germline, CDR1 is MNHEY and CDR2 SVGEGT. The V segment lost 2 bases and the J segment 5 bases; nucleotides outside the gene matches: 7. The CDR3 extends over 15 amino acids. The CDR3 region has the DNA TGTGCCAGCAGTTACGTCGGGACTAGTGGGGAGACCCAGTACTTC. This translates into CASSYVGTSGETQYF.

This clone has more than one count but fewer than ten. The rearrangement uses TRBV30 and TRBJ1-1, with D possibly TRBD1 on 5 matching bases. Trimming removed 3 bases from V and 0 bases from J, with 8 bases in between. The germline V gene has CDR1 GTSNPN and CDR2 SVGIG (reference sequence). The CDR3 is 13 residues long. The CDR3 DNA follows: TGTGCCTGGAGCGCCAGGGTGAACACTGAAGCTTTCTTT. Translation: CAWSARVNTEAFF.

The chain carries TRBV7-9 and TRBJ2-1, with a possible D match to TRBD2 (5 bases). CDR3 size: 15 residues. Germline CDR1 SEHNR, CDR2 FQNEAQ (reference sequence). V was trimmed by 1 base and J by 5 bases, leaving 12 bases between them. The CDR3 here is CASSLGASPHNEQFF. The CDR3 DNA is TGTGCCAGCAGCTTAGGGGCTAGCCCACACAATGAGCAGTTCTTC.

CDR3 DNA: TGTGCCAGTAGTCCCCGACAGAGCACAGATACGCAGTATTTT. Protein product: CASSPRQSTDTQYF. The chain combines TRBV19 with TRBJ2-3; maybe TRBD1 (5 bases). The length of the CDR3 is 14 residues. Germline CDR1 is LNHDA and CDR2 is SQIVND (reference sequence). Trimming removed 5 bases from V and 0 bases from J, with 9 bases in between.

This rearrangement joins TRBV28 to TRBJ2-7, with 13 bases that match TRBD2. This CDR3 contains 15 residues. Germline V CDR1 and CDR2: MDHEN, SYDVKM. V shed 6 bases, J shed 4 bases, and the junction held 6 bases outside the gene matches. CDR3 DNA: TGTGCCAGCAGAACGGGACTAGCGGGACCATACGAGCAGTACTTC. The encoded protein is CASRTGLAGPYEQYF.

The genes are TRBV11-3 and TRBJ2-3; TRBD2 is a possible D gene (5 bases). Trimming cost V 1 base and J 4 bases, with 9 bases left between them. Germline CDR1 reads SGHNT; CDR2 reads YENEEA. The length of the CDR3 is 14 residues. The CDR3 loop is CASSLVASSDTQYF. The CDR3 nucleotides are TGTGCCAGCAGCTTAGTGGCTAGCTCAGATACGCAGTATTTT. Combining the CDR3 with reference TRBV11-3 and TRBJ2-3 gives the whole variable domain EAGVVQSPRYKIIEKKQPVAFWCNPISGHNTLYWYLQNLGQGPELLIRYENEEAVDDSQLPKDRFSAERLKGVDSTLKIQPAELGDSAVYLCASSLVASSDTQYFGPGTRLTVL.

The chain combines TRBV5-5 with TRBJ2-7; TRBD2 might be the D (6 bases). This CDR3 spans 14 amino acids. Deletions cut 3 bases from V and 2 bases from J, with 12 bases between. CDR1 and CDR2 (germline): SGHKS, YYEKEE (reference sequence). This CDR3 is CASSSAAGTYEQYF. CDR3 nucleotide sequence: TGTGCCAGCAGCTCGGCGGCGGGAACCTACGAGCAGTACTTC. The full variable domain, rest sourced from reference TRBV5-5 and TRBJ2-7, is DAGVTQSPTHLIKTRGQQVTLRCSPISGHKSVSWYQQVLGQGPQFIFQYYEKEERGRGNFPDRFSARQFPNYSSELNVNALLLGDSALYLCASSSAAGTYEQYFGPGTRLTVT.

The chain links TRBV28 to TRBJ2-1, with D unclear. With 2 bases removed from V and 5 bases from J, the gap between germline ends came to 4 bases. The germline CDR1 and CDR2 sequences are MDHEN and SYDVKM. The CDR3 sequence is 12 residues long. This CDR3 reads CASSLVDNEQFF. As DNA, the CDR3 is TGTGCCAGCAGTTTAGTAGACAATGAGCAGTTCTTC. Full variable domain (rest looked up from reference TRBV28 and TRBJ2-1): DVKVTQSSRYLVKRTGEKVFLECVQDMDHENMFWYRQDPGLGLRLIYFSYDVKMKEKGDIPEGYSVSREKKERFSLILESASTNQTSMYLCASSLVDNEQFFGPGTRLTVL.

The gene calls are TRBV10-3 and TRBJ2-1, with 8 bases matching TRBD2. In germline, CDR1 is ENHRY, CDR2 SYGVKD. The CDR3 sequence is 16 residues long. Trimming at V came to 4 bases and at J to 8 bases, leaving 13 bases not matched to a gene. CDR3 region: CAISVSSGSYIDEQFF. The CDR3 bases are TGTGCCATCAGTGTTTCGAGCGGGAGTTATATCGATGAGCAGTTCTTC.

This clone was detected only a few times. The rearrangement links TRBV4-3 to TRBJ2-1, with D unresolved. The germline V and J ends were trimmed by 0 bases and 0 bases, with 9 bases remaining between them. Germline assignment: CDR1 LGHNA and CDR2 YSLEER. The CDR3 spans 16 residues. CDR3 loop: CASSQDLGNSYNEQFF. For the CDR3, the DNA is TGCGCCAGCAGCCAAGATCTAGGGAACTCCTACAATGAGCAGTTCTTC.

The CDR3 loop reads CASTRDYPSNEQFF. In DNA form, the CDR3 reads TGCGCCAGCACTCGGGACTACCCCTCCAATGAGCAGTTCTTC. The V call is TRBV4-3, the J call TRBJ2-1; 7 nucleotides match TRBD2. Per the germline V gene, CDR1 is LGHNA and CDR2 is YSLEER. There are 14 residues in the CDR3. V lost 7 bases, J lost 6 bases, and 9 bases stayed unmatched.

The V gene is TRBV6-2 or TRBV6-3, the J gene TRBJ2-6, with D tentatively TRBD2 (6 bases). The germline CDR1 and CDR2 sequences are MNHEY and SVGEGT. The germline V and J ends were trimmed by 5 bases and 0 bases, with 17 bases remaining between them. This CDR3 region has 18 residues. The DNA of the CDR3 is TGTGCCAGCAGTACACCTAGCGCGATGAACTCTGGGGCCAACGTCCTGACTTTC. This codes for CASSTPSAMNSGANVLTF.

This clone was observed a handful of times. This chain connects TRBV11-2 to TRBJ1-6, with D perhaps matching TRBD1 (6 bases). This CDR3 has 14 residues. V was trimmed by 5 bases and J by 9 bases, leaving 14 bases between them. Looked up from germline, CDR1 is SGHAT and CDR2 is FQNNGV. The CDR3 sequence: CASSLGALGSPLHF. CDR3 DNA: TGTGCCAGCAGCCTGGGGGCACTTGGTTCACCCCTCCACTTT.

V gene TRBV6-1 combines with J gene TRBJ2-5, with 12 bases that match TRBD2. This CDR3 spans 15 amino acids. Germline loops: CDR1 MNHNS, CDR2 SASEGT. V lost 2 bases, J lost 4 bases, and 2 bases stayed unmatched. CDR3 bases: TGTGCCAGCAGTGAACTAGCGGGAGGGCCAGAGACCCAGTACTTC. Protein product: CASSELAGGPETQYF.

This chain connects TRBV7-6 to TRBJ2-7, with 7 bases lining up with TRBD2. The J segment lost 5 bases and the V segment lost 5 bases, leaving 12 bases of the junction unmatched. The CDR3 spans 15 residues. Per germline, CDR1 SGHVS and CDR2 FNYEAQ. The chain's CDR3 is CASSDPYGLGHEQYF. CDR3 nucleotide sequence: TGTGCCAGCAGCGATCCTTATGGACTAGGGCACGAGCAGTACTTC.

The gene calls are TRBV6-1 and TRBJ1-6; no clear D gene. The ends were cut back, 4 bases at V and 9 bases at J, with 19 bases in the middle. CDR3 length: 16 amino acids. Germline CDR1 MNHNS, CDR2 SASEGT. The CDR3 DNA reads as TGTGCCAGCAGTGGCCAGGACCTATTACGGGGTTCACCCCTCCACTTT. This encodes CASSGQDLLRGSPLHF.

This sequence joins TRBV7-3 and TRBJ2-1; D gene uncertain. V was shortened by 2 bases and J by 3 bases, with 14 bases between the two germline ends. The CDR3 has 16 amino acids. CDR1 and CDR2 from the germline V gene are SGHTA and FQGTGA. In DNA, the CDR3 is TGTGCCAGCAGCTTATATAACAGTCCTAACTACAATGAGCAGTTCTTC. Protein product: CASSLYNSPNYNEQFF.

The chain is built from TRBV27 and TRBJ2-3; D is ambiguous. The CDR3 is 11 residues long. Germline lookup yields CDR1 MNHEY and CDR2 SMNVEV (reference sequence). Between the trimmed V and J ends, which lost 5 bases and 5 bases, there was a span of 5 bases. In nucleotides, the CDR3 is TGTGCCAGCAGTGTGGGAGATACGCAGTATTTT. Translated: CASSVGDTQYF.

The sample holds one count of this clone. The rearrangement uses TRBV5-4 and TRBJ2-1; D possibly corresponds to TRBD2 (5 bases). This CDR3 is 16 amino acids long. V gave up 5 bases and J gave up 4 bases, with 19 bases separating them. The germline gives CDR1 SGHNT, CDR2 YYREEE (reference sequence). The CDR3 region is CASRPHLARIYNEQFF. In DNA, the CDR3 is TGTGCCAGCAGACCTCACCTAGCCCGCATATACAATGAGCAGTTCTTC.